This T cell receptor beta chain was identified during a study of neoadjuvant anti-PD-1 for oral cavity cancer. On the study more broadly: Patients mostly received three to four biweekly nivolumab doses at 3 mg/kg before surgery. Patients without progression got a fourth dose around day 43.

The protocol was immunoSEQ multiplex PCR, while the TCRdb copy is restricted to in-frame clones and leaves out a portion. The sample records about 68,000 clones, approximately 84% being singletons. V was clipped by 7 bases and J by 4 bases, with 13 bases between them. Germline V gene lookup returns CDR1 SNHLY and CDR2 FYNNEI. The CDR3 spans 13 residues. Indicated time point: after neoadjuvant nivolumab, at surgical resection. Patients had newly diagnosed, untreated stage II-IVA oral cavity squamous cell carcinoma. The rearrangement uses TRBV2 and TRBJ1-2, with D unresolved. This specimen consisted of PBMCs, obtained after nivolumab (anti-PD-1) treatment. This clonotype was sampled from a person aged 40 to 85 with oral cavity squamous cell carcinoma. This chain's CDR3 is CASIREETYGYTF. CDR3 coding DNA: TGTGCCAGCATAAGGGAAGAAACCTATGGCTACACCTTC.